This TCR beta chain is from a study of T cells in Graves' hyperthyroidism and ophthalmopathy. RNA transcripts provided the source from which TCR beta CDR3 regions were amplified. HTBI primers drove first-round RT-PCR of the TCR CDR3. TCRdb fed the multiplex PCR reads into MiXCR, producing one record per CDR3 protein. The table includes around 380,000 distinct CDR3 sequences, about 14% detected once. Lactation, pregnancy, other autoimmune disease or uncontrolled infection excluded patients. This CDR3 contains 14 residues. CDR1 is SGHNT and CDR2 is YENEEA in the germline V gene. Trimming removed 6 bases from V and 7 bases from J, with 16 bases in between. This clonotype was detected ten times or more.

The source of this sequence is a man in his thirties or forties with Graves' hyperthyroidism that later progressed to Graves' ophthalmopathy. The gene calls are TRBV11-3 and TRBJ2-1, with unresolved D. Specimen: blood. DNA of the CDR3: TGTGCCAGCAGTACGCTAAAGCTAATGAATGAGCAGTTCTTC. Its translation is CASSTLKLMNEQFF. Full variable domain (outside the CDR3, taken from reference TRBV11-3 and TRBJ2-1): EAGVVQSPRYKIIEKKQPVAFWCNPISGHNTLYWYLQNLGQGPELLIRYENEEAVDDSQLPKDRFSAERLKGVDSTLKIQPAELGDSAVYLCASSTLKLMNEQFFGPGTRLTVL.